These 20 T cell receptor beta chains were sequenced from one sample in a study. TCRdb reanalysed the RT-PCR reads using MiXCR and keeps one entry per CDR3 protein. The repertoire has around 700,000 distinct CDR3 sequences, 13% to 15% of them found once; the top ten carry about 3.6%. Sample: memory CD4+ T cells from blood. Receptors were obtained from a female donor in good health, serving as a healthy control.

The table lists this clonotype with a few counts. This rearrangement joins TRBV12-3 or TRBV12-4 to TRBJ2-2; TRBD2 aligns across 8 bases. CDR3 size: 15 residues. V shed 5 bases and J 3 bases; nucleotides not matched to a gene: 5. The CDR3 DNA reads TGTGCCAGCAGTCGGGGGGGCTCGGACACCGGGGAGCTGTTTTTT. It translates to CASSRGGSDTGELFF.

There are a few counts of this clonotype. The chain employs TRBV9 and TRBJ1-2; TRBD1 aligns across 7 bases. V trimming: 3 bases; J trimming: 7 bases; junction bases outside the gene matches: 9. There are 14 residues in the CDR3. CDR1 and CDR2 (germline): SGDLS, YYNGEE. In DNA form, the CDR3 reads TGTGCCAGCAGCGCCGTCAGCCGGGACAGTGGCTACACCTTC. It specifies CASSAVSRDSGYTF.

This clonotype occurred many times. The rearrangement links TRBV4-3 to TRBJ1-6; D remains unclear. This CDR3 is 16 amino acids long. The germline V gene has CDR1 LGHNA and CDR2 YSLEER. Trimming took 0 bases from V and 6 from J, leaving 12 bases between them. The CDR3 protein is CASSQDAIPTNSPLHF. The CDR3 DNA is TGCGCCAGCAGCCAAGATGCGATTCCGACTAATTCACCCCTCCACTTT.

On this clonotype itself: One end of the junction does not line up with germline, which may come from a read error. The chain employs TRBV7-2 and TRBJ1-5; D remains ambiguous. The CDR3 consists of 15 residues. Germline V gene sequence: CDR1 SGHTA, CDR2 FQGNSA. CDR3 DNA sequence: TGTGCCAGCAGCTTAGATGGTCTGAGCAATCAGCCCCAGTTTTTT. Translated: CASSLDGLSNQPQFF.

This clonotype was seen ten or more times. V gene TRBV10-3 combines with J gene TRBJ2-1; D gene ambiguous. Germline V gene sequence: CDR1 ENHRY, CDR2 SYGVKD. V lost 5 bases and J lost 5, with 13 bases in between. The CDR3 length is 14 residues. CDR3 in DNA: TGTGCCATCAGTAATCAATTTGGAGACAATGAGCAGTTCTTC. Translation gives CAISNQFGDNEQFF.

Only a few counts were recorded for this clonotype. The V gene is TRBV7-2, the J gene TRBJ2-1, with D hard to call. V was shortened by 5 bases and J by 0 bases, with 14 bases between the two germline ends. The CDR3 covers 16 residues. The germline gives CDR1 SGHTA, CDR2 FQGNSA. The CDR3: CASSPSPAYSYNEQFF. CDR3 coding DNA: TGTGCCAGCAGCCCTTCGCCAGCTTACTCCTACAATGAGCAGTTCTTC.

This rearrangement joins TRBV20-1 to TRBJ1-2; D is perhaps TRBD1 (5 bases). CDR3 length: 13 amino acids. V dropped 0 bases and J dropped 8 bases, with 13 bases sitting between them. Germline V lookup: CDR1 DFQATT, CDR2 SNEGSKA (reference sequence). CDR3 sequence (DNA): TGCAGTGCTAGAGATAGCCAGGGCTGGGGCTACACCTTC. It is translated as CSARDSQGWGYTF.

V is TRBV27 and J is TRBJ2-1; the match to TRBD1 covers 9 bases. V lost 4 bases, J lost 9 bases, and 4 bases stayed unmatched. The CDR3 has 13 residues. Germline loops: CDR1 MNHEY, CDR2 SMNVEV (reference sequence). The CDR3 nucleotides read TGTGCCAGCAGTTCCGGACAGGGGACTGAGCAGTTCTTC. This translates into CASSSGQGTEQFF.

This clonotype was counted at least ten times. The CDR3 region has the DNA TGTGCCAGCAGTTTATTCGGGACTAATAATTCACCCCTCCACTTT. The encoded protein is CASSLFGTNNSPLHF. The chain combines TRBV27 with TRBJ1-6, with a tentative D call TRBD1 (5 bases). The CDR3 runs 15 residues. Deletions cut 1 base from V and 5 bases from J, with 9 bases between. CDR1 is MNHEY and CDR2 is SMNVEV in the germline V gene (reference sequence).

In its sample, this clonotype was seen a few times. CDR3 region: CASSLGGGREQPQHF. The CDR3 region has the DNA TGCGCCAGCAGCTTGGGGGGCGGGAGGGAACAGCCCCAGCATTTT. The chain recombines TRBV5-1 with TRBJ1-5, with D possibly matching TRBD1 (5 bases). CDR1 SGHRS and CDR2 YFSETQ come from the germline V gene. Trimming took off 0 bases at V and 7 bases at J, with 14 bases between the two ends. This CDR3 is built from 15 residues.

This clonotype was counted ten times or more. For the CDR3, the DNA is TGTGCCAGCTCGTTGCTAGCGGGAGGCACAGATACGCAGTATTTT. It specifies CASSLLAGGTDTQYF. This sequence joins TRBV18 and TRBJ2-3, with 10 nucleotides matching TRBD2. This CDR3 has 15 residues. The ends lost 6 bases at V and 1 base at J; junction bases unmatched: 4. Germline assignment: CDR1 KGHSH and CDR2 LQKENI.

This clonotype was seen many times. This sequence joins TRBV5-1 and TRBJ1-2; D gene ambiguous. The V end lost 4 bases, the J end lost 1 base, and 11 bases lay between the germline ends. Per germline, CDR1 SGHRS and CDR2 YFSETQ. The CDR3 totals 14 residues. The CDR3 nucleotides read TGCGCCAGCAGCGGCTTCGAGAGTAACTATGGCTACACCTTC. Amino acids: CASSGFESNYGYTF.

This clonotype has a count of ten or more. The J gene is TRBJ2-5, the V gene TRBV7-2, with 10 bases identical to TRBD2. The CDR3 consists of 15 residues. The trim removed 7 bases at V and 2 bases at J, leaving 7 bases unmatched. Germline assignment: CDR1 SGHTA and CDR2 FQGNSA. CDR3: CASKQTSGLQETQYF. CDR3 in DNA: TGTGCCAGCAAGCAGACTAGCGGGCTTCAAGAGACCCAGTACTTC. Full variable domain (missing parts from reference TRBV7-2 and TRBJ2-5): GAGVSQSPSNKVTEKGKDVELRCDPISGHTALYWYRQSLGQGLEFLIYFQGNSAPDKSGLPSDRFSAERTGGSVSTLTIQRTQQEDSAVYLCASKQTSGLQETQYFGPGTRLLVL.

This clonotype has a handful of counts. This sequence joins TRBV7-2 and TRBJ2-3; 8 nucleotides line up with TRBD1. J was trimmed by 9 bases and V by 6 bases; bases with no gene match: 11. The CDR3 has 14 amino acids. Germline CDR1 is SGHTA and CDR2 is FQGNSA. As DNA, the CDR3 is TGTGCCAGCAGTAGGGTGTATCAGGGGGCAACGCAGTATTTT. This codes for CASSRVYQGATQYF.

In this sample, this clonotype turned up a few times. The chain recombines TRBV25-1 with TRBJ2-5; D uncertain. The germline gives CDR1 MGHDK, CDR2 SYGVNS. This CDR3 has 13 residues. Trimming took 4 bases from V and 2 from J, leaving 8 bases between them. CDR3 amino acids: CASSAADQETQYF. The CDR3 nucleotides read TGTGCCAGCAGTGCGGCAGATCAAGAGACCCAGTACTTC.

In its sample, this clonotype was seen many times. V is TRBV20-1 and J is TRBJ2-5, with 12 bases lining up with TRBD2. In germline, CDR1 is DFQATT, CDR2 SNEGSKA (reference sequence). The V segment lost 4 bases and the J segment 0 bases; nucleotides outside the gene matches: 9. CDR3 length: 17 amino acids. The CDR3 loop is CSATSSGRASYQETQYF. Written as DNA, the CDR3 is TGCAGTGCTACCTCTAGCGGGAGGGCCTCTTACCAAGAGACCCAGTACTTC.

The chain links TRBV4-1 to TRBJ2-7; 10 bases are a match to TRBD2. Germline CDR1 is MGHRA and CDR2 is YSYEKL. V dropped 1 base and J dropped 4; count of bases not matched to a gene: 7. The CDR3 totals 16 residues. This chain's CDR3 is CASSQVLAGDFYEQYF. The CDR3 nucleotides read TGCGCCAGCAGCCAAGTTCTAGCGGGAGACTTTTACGAGCAGTACTTC.

This clonotype was counted between two and nine times. The chain recombines TRBV5-1 with TRBJ2-7; the D gene is possibly TRBD1 (7 bases). Germline V gene sequence: CDR1 SGHRS, CDR2 YFSETQ. The ends were cut back, 2 bases at V and 5 bases at J, with 14 bases in the middle. The CDR3 runs 14 residues. The CDR3 sequence: CASSFNGGGNEQYF. The CDR3 coding sequence is TGCGCCAGCAGCTTCAACGGAGGGGGCAACGAGCAGTACTTC.

As DNA, the CDR3 is TGCGCCAGCAGCTTGGAGGCGGGAGTGTACAATGAGCAGTATTTT. Protein product: CASSLEAGVYNEQYF. The chain employs TRBV5-1 and TRBJ2-3; 7 positions match TRBD2. This CDR3 spans 15 amino acids. Germline V gives CDR1 SGHRS, CDR2 YFSETQ. J gave up 11 bases and V 0 bases, and 12 bases lay outside the gene matches.

This chain joins TRBV6-6 and TRBJ2-1, with D perhaps matching TRBD2 (5 bases). Trimming took 3 bases from V and 4 from J, leaving 10 bases between them. This CDR3 contains 14 residues. Germline V gives CDR1 MNHNY, CDR2 SVGAGI (reference sequence). CDR3 DNA sequence: TGTGCCAGCAGTTATCAACTAGAATACAATGAGCAGTTCTTC. Protein sequence: CASSYQLEYNEQFF.